This T cell receptor (beta chain) was sequenced in a study of neoadjuvant nivolumab and ipilimumab in lung cancer. Here immunoSEQ multiplex PCR was the method, and the copy in TCRdb shows in-frame clones only, minus some. The sample has roughly 20,000 clones, over 70% seen once. A word on this clone: Its cognate antigen is unknown.

CDR3 size: 16 residues. Germline-derived CDR1 and CDR2 are SGHTA and FQGNSA. Unmatched junction bases numbered 4, after V lost 1 base and J lost 1 base. Whole-study results and caveats: Resected tumors had greater TCR richness and clonality than uninvolved lung. From pretherapy to surgery, tumor richness and clonality rose with dual therapy.

The TCR sequence derives from an adult with non-small cell lung cancer. The input for sequencing was peripheral blood, taken before neoadjuvant nivolumab, alone or with ipilimumab. This rearrangement joins TRBV7-2 to TRBJ1-5; the match to TRBD1 covers 7 bases. CDR3 amino acids: CASSLETGWSNQPQHF. The CDR3 coding sequence is TGTGCCAGCAGCTTAGAGACAGGGTGGAGCAATCAGCCCCAGCATTTT. Looking up the rest from reference TRBV7-2 and TRBJ1-5 gives the full variable domain: GAGVSQSPSNKVTEKGKDVELRCDPISGHTALYWYRQSLGQGLEFLIYFQGNSAPDKSGLPSDRFSAERTGGSVSTLTIQRTQQEDSAVYLCASSLETGWSNQPQHFGDGTRLSIL.